This entry lists 10 T cell receptor beta chains sequenced from one sample in a study of shared clonotypes between healthy human individuals. Only CD45RO-negative cells positively selected for CCR7 counted as naive CD8 cells, so terminally differentiated effector memory CD45RA+ cells were excluded. The table came from immunoSEQ multiplex PCR; TCRdb's copy has only in-frame clones and leaves some out. The sample carries about 2.2 million clones, under 95% recorded once. Input material: naive CD8+ T cells from PBMCs. Receptor source: a young man in good health. Some clones in this sample may be carry-over from other donors' samples.

This clone turned up a few times. Other DNA sequences of this sample code for an identical CDR3. This sequence joins TRBV27 and TRBJ2-2; D might be TRBD2 (6 bases). The CDR3 is 14 residues long. Trimming left V 0 bases short and J 5 bases short, with 7 bases between. Germline CDR1 is MNHEY and CDR2 is SMNVEV (reference sequence). The CDR3 loop is CASSLSGGTGELFF. The CDR3 DNA is TGTGCCAGCAGTTTATCGGGAGGTACCGGGGAGCTGTTTTTT.

As concerns this clone: Other DNA sequences in this sample translate to the same CDR3. The rearrangement links TRBV28 to TRBJ1-1; maybe TRBD1 (5 bases). The CDR3 loop spans 13 amino acids. Germline V gene data show CDR1 as MDHEN and CDR2 as SYDVKM. V lost 3 bases, J lost 3 bases, and 8 bases lay in between. The CDR3: CASSLGGDTEAFF. CDR3 in DNA: TGTGCCAGCAGTTTGGGGGGTGACACTGAAGCTTTCTTT.

The genes are TRBV29-1 and TRBJ2-1, with a tentative D call TRBD1 (6 bases). This CDR3 region has 15 residues. Trimming took off 1 base at V and 6 bases at J, with 16 bases between the two ends. Germline-derived CDR1 and CDR2 are SQVTM and ANQGSEA. In DNA form, the CDR3 reads TGCAGCGTTGAAGTTGGGGGCGGCTGGCTCAATGAGCAGTTCTTC. As protein: CSVEVGGGWLNEQFF.

About this clone itself: Other DNA sequences within the sample encode an identical CDR3. The chain links TRBV12-5 to TRBJ2-1; D may match TRBD1 or TRBD2 (7 bases each). Germline V lookup: CDR1 LGHNT, CDR2 FRNRAP. Trimming removed 5 bases from V and 4 bases from J, with 15 bases in between. The CDR3 is 15 residues long. The CDR3 reads CASGPGEGAYNEQFF. The CDR3 DNA reads as TGTGCTAGTGGTCCCGGGGAGGGGGCATACAATGAGCAGTTCTTC.

The chain combines TRBV27 with TRBJ2-3; 16 bases match TRBD2. There are 15 residues in the CDR3. The J segment lost 10 bases and the V segment lost 8 bases, leaving 9 bases of the junction unmatched. The germline gives CDR1 MNHEY, CDR2 SMNVEV (reference sequence). The CDR3 region is CASGRPGLAGGAQYF. DNA of the CDR3: TGTGCCAGCGGCAGGCCGGGACTAGCGGGAGGGGCGCAGTATTTT.

The chain uses TRBV19 and TRBJ2-7, with TRBD2 identical over 11 bases. V was clipped by 5 bases and J by 4 bases; unmatched bases: 13. This CDR3 is built from 17 residues. The germline V gene encodes CDR1 LNHDA and CDR2 SQIVND (reference sequence). The DNA for the CDR3 is TGTGCCAGTAGTTCCTTAGCGGGAGGGCCATCAGGGTACGAGCAGTACTTC. Protein product: CASSSLAGGPSGYEQYF.

The chain links TRBV30 to TRBJ2-7; 8 nucleotides line up with TRBD1. V trimming: 3 bases; J trimming: 3 bases; junction bases outside the gene matches: 1. The CDR3 is 12 amino acids. Germline V gene data show CDR1 as GTSNPN and CDR2 as SVGIG (reference sequence). CDR3: CAWRDRDYEQYF. CDR3 DNA: TGTGCCTGGAGGGACAGGGACTACGAGCAGTACTTC.

In DNA form, the CDR3 reads TGCGCCAGCAGCCATGAGACTATGACAGATACGCAGTATTTT. Encoded protein: CASSHETMTDTQYF. V usage is TRBV4-1 and J usage is TRBJ2-3; weak D call: TRBD2 (5 bases). The CDR3 length is 14 residues. Germline V gene data show CDR1 as MGHRA and CDR2 as YSYEKL. The V end lost 3 bases, the J end lost 3 bases, and 10 bases lay between the germline ends.

This chain connects TRBV29-1 to TRBJ2-1, with D perhaps TRBD1 or TRBD2 (5 bases each). The CDR3 has 14 residues. Trimming cost V 6 bases and J 4 bases, with 16 bases left between them. Germline V gene lookup returns CDR1 SQVTM and CDR2 ANQGSEA. Here the CDR3 DNA reads TGCAGCGTCGCCGGGACGCTCCCGTACAATGAGCAGTTCTTC. It translates to CSVAGTLPYNEQFF.

Written as DNA, the CDR3 is TGTGCCAGCAGCTTAGCGCGGAGGGAGATGAACACTGAAGCTTTCTTT. Its protein product is CASSLARREMNTEAFF. V usage is TRBV11-1 and J usage is TRBJ1-1; no reliable D call. Trimming stripped 0 bases from V and 0 bases from J, with 11 bases between. The CDR3 is made up of 16 amino acids. Looked up from germline, CDR1 is SGHAT and CDR2 is FQDESV (reference sequence).